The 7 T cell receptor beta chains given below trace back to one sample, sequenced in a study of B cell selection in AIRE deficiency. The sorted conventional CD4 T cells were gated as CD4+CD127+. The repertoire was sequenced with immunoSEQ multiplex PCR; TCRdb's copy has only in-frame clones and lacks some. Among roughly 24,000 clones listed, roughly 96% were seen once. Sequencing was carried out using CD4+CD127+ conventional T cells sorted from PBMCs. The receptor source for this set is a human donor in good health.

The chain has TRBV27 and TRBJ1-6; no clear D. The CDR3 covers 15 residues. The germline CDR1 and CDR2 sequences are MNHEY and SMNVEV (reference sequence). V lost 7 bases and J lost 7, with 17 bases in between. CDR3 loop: CASTTWTSQNSPLHF. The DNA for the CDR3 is TGTGCCAGCACAACTTGGACGTCTCAAAATTCACCCCTCCACTTT.

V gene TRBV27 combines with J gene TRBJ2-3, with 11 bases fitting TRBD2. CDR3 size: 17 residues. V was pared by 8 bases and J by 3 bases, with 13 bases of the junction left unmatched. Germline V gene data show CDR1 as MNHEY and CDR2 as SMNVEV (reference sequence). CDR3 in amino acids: CASRRLAGGSGTDTQYF. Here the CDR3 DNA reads TGTGCCAGCCGTAGGCTAGCGGGGGGTTCGGGAACAGATACGCAGTATTTT.

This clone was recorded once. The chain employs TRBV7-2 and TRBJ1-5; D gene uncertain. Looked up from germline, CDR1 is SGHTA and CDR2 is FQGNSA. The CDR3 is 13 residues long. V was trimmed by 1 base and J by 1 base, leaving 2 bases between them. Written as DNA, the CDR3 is TGTGCCAGCAGCTTAGAAAGCAATCAGCCCCAGCATTTT. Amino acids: CASSLESNQPQHF.

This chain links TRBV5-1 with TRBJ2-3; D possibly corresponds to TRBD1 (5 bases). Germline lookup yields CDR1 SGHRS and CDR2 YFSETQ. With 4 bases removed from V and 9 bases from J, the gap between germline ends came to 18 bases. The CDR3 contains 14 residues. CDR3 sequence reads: CASSHSDLWGTQYF. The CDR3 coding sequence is TGCGCCAGCAGCCACAGTGATTTATGGGGCACGCAGTATTTT. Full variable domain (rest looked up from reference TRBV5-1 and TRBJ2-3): KAGVTQTPRYLIKTRGQQVTLSCSPISGHRSVSWYQQTPGQGLQFLFEYFSETQRNKGNFPGRFSGRQFSNSRSEMNVSTLELGDSALYLCASSHSDLWGTQYFGPGTRLTVL.

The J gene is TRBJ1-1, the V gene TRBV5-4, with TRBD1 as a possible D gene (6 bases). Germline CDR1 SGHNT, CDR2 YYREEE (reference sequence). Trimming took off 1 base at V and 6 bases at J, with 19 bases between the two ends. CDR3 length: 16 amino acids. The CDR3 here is CASSLHQGPPQSEAFF. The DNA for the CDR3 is TGTGCCAGCAGCTTGCACCAGGGGCCGCCCCAGTCTGAAGCTTTCTTT.

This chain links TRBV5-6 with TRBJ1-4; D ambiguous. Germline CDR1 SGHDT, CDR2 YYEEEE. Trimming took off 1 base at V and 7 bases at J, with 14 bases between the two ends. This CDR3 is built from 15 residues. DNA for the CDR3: TGTGCCAGCAGCTTGCGGAGTGGTCTTGTTGAAAAACTGTTTTTT. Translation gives CASSLRSGLVEKLFF. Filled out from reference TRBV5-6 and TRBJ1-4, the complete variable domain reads DAGVTQSPTHLIKTRGQQVTLRCSPKSGHDTVSWYQQALGQGPQFIFQYYEEEERQRGNFPDRFSGHQFPNYSSELNVNALLLGDSALYLCASSLRSGLVEKLFFGSGTQLSVL.

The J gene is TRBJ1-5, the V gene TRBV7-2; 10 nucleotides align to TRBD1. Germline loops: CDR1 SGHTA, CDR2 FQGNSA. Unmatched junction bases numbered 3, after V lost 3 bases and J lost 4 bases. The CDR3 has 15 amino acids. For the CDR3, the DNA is TGTGCCAGCAGCTTCCCGGGACAGGGGAATCAGCCCCAGCATTTT. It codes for CASSFPGQGNQPQHF.